Included here is one T cell receptor beta chain sequence, with context. These data come from a study of shared clonotypes between healthy human individuals. Only CD45RO-negative cells positively selected for CCR7 counted as naive CD8 cells, so terminally differentiated effector memory CD45RA+ cells were excluded. V gave up 3 bases and J gave up 4 bases; unmatched junction bases: 8. CDR1 SGHTA and CDR2 FQGNSA come from the germline V gene. The CDR3 consists of 16 residues. Libraries were prepared by immunoSEQ multiplex PCR; TCRdb keeps only in-frame clonotypes and omits some of them. The repertoire holds 1.5 million to 2.5 million clones, with approximately 94% as singletons.

The receptor was isolated from a man aged 18 to 30 in good health. The material sequenced was naive CD8+ T cells sorted from blood. V is TRBV7-2 and J is TRBJ2-5, with 10 nucleotides matching TRBD2. DNA of the CDR3: TGTGCCAGCAGCTTTCGGCTAGCGGGGGCGTCAGAGACCCAGTACTTC. Its protein is CASSFRLAGASETQYF.